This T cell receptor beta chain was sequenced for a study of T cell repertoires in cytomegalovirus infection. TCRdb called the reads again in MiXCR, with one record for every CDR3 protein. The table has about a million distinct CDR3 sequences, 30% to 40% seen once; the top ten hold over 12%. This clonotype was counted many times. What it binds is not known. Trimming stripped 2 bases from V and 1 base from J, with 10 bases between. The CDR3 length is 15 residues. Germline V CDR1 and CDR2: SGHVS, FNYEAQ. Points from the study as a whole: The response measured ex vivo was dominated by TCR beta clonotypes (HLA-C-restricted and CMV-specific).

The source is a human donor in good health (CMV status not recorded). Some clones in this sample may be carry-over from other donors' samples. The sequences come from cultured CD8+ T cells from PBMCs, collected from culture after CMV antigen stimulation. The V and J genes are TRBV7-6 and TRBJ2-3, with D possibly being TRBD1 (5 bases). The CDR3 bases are TGTGCCAGCAGCTTATGGGGCCGGGGCACAGATACGCAGTATTTT. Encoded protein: CASSLWGRGTDTQYF.